This T cell receptor beta chain was documented in a study of cytomegalovirus exposure and HLA in healthy donors. Findings and caveats of the study: Most subjects had HLA-A and HLA-B alleles reportedly predicted accurately by TCR beta sequences.

This clone came up once. Its antigen remains unidentified. The germline CDR1 and CDR2 sequences are SGHDT and YYEEEE. Trimming removed 0 bases at V and 0 bases at J, with 7 bases between. The CDR3 has 14 amino acids. PCR was performed using 60 Vbeta and 13 Jbeta primers. Profiling relied on immunoSEQ multiplex PCR, and the TCRdb table lists in-frame clones only, not all of them. The table shows 110,000 or so clones, with 67% occurring only once. The clonotype was recovered from a man aged 18 to 30 in good health and CMV-seropositive. Sequenced input: PBMCs. The chain recombines TRBV5-6 with TRBJ2-7; D not certain. CDR3 in amino acids: CASSLGPNSYEQYF. CDR3 DNA: TGTGCCAGCAGCTTGGGTCCCAACTCCTACGAGCAGTACTTC.